This T cell receptor (beta chain) emerged from a study of T cell repertoires in aging, cancer and after chemotherapy. Findings and caveats of the study: Median generation probability rose over the chemotherapy interval in each cancer cohort, suggesting rebound thymic output. Healthy donors lost TCR diversity with age mainly through richness, cancer patients through richness and evenness. Compared with age-matched healthy donors, untreated hematological or solid cancer patients showed higher blood TCR clonality.

Multiplex touch-down PCR with TRB-A/B primers amplified rearranged V-D-J TRB sequences. Each CDR3 protein gets one entry after TCRdb re-called the multiplex PCR reads with MiXCR. The sample carries about 6,200 distinct CDR3 sequences, approximately 30% recorded once. Amplification of TCR beta used genomic DNA extracted from peripheral blood. Remarks on this clonotype: The antigen remains unidentified. This may come from a read error, since a much larger clone is one base off.

This receptor was obtained from a human donor in good health. The sample taken for sequencing was blood.

CDR3 protein: CDTGEIDTEAFF. CDR3 bases: TGTGACACCGGGGAAATTGACACTGAAGCTTTCTTT. This sequence joins TRBV15 and TRBJ1-1; no reliable D call. This CDR3 comprises 12 residues. The germline CDR1 and CDR2 sequences are LNHNV and YYDKDF (reference sequence). The whole variable domain, remainder taken from reference TRBV15 and TRBJ1-1, is DAMVIQNPRYQVTQFGKPVTLSCSQTLNHNVMYWYQQKSSQAPKLLFHYYDKDFNNEADTPDNFQSRRPNTSFCFLDIRSPGLGDTAMYLCDTGEIDTEAFFGQGTRLTVV.